This T cell receptor beta chain was recorded in a study of cytomegalovirus exposure and HLA in healthy donors. Broader study findings: What was likely a sequencing artifact was a cluster of highly shared sequence variants.

Looked up from germline, CDR1 is MNHEY and CDR2 is SVGAGI. CDR3 size: 14 residues. Trimming cost V 8 bases and J 7 bases, with 17 bases left between them. Likely unrecorded immune exposures existed in these nominally healthy donors. For this clone: Its specificity is not known.

It was with 60 Vbeta and 13 Jbeta primers that the PCR ran. The assay was immunoSEQ multiplex PCR, and TCRdb's table has in-frame clones only and misses some. The data show 180,000 or so clones, and the top ten clones hold about 0.79%. This TCR came from a woman between 18 and 30 years old in good health and CMV-seropositive. V and J are TRBV6-5 and TRBJ2-2, with D maybe TRBD2 (7 bases). The source material was PBMCs. Here the CDR3 DNA reads TGTGCCAGCCTGGGGCGGGGGCGGGGCGGGGAGCTGTTTTTT. Its translation: CASLGRGRGGELFF.